The sample holds a few counts of the clone carrying this TCR beta chain. Its antigen is unknown. Repertoires were generated with immunoSEQ multiplex PCR, while TCRdb's copy carries only in-frame clones and drops some. The sample contains about 15,000 clones, roughly 60% of which appear only once. These data originate in a study of OX40 agonist ivuxolimab in advanced cancers. For the study at large: Ivuxolimab, which is an agonistic anti-OX40 (CD134) antibody, was administered to the patients. Of the participants, around 39% had some prior anti-PD-1, anti-PD-L1 or anti-CTLA-4 therapy, which was allowed.

The V gene lost 9 bases and the J gene lost 5 bases, with 16 bases spanning the gap. This CDR3 comprises 13 residues. Germline assignment: CDR1 KGHSY and CDR2 FQNENV. Findings and limits, study-wide: Doses of 0.1 to 3.0 mg/kg were accompanied by clonal expansion of CD4+ and CD8+ blood T cells by week 6.

The material was CD4+ or CD8+ T cells sorted from blood, obtained in a trial of the OX40 agonist ivuxolimab. This sequence was found in an adult with an advanced solid tumor such as melanoma, head and neck, liver or kidney cancer. J is TRBJ1-1 and V is TRBV16, with D tentatively TRBD1 (5 bases). CDR3 residues: CASSGTEGTEAFF. CDR3 sequence (DNA): TGTGCCAGTTCCGGGACCGAGGGGACTGAAGCTTTCTTT.